Listed below are T cell receptor beta chains from one sample, sequenced in a study of memory CD4+ T cells and cytomegalovirus serostatus. Generated by immunoSEQ multiplex PCR, the TCRdb table keeps only in-frame clones and is missing some. The repertoire holds 84,000 or so clones, over 80% seen once, with roughly 0.79% in the top ten. Sequencing was carried out using memory CD4+ T cells from blood. All receptors come from an adult in good health and CMV-seronegative. Each CDR3 is given with its conserved first and last residue. Each record gives: V gene, J gene, CDR3 protein.

>TRBV5-4|TRBJ2-2
CASSVRGPNTGELFF
>TRBV5-1|TRBJ2-7
CASSPKPQGALYEQYF
>TRBV6-1|TRBJ1-1
CASSPTLMNTEAFF
>TRBV10-3|TRBJ2-5
CAISVRGAETQYF
>TRBV19|TRBJ2-1
CASSSGQGRLNEQFF
>TRBV5-4|TRBJ2-1
CASSPGRGGGYNEQFF
>TRBV5-1|TRBJ1-1
CASSLGGNTEAFF
>TRBV6-5|TRBJ1-1
CASSYRGLTEAFF
>TRBV7-2|TRBJ2-5
CASSFFGSGNGETQYF
>TRBV27|TRBJ2-3
CASSFVAGQSTDTQYF
>TRBV7-3|TRBJ1-1
CASSRLVNTEAFF
>TRBV11-3|TRBJ1-5
CASSPKVAAAGKQPQHF
>TRBV18|TRBJ2-5
CASSPGGETQYF
>TRBV11-2|TRBJ2-2
CASSSLMYTGELFF
>TRBV7-8|TRBJ1-2
CASSLRGDRYGYTF
>TRBV28|TRBJ1-2
CASSSIQGRGGYTF
>TRBV11-2|TRBJ1-6
CASSMRNSPLHF
>TRBV7-2|TRBJ2-3
CASSIQTSTDTQYF
>TRBV7-6|TRBJ1-3
CASSPRRSGNTIYF
>TRBV7-2|TRBJ1-2
CASSPFRGPAAGYTF
>TRBV5-8|TRBJ2-7
CASSLAWTGLSYEQYF
>TRBV28|TRBJ2-2
CASGGISGELFF
>TRBV11-1|TRBJ2-7
CASRYETGSLLSGEQYF
>TRBV25-1|TRBJ2-1
CATPPSRSSYNEQFF
>TRBV5-4|TRBJ2-5
CASSRTGGQETQYF
>TRBV30|TRBJ2-1
CAWSAKRGEQFF
>TRBV19|TRBJ1-2
CASRPSTGTYNYGYTF
>TRBV10-3|TRBJ1-4
CAISAGGNEKLFF
>TRBV10-3|TRBJ1-6
CAIKDREGDSPLHF
>TRBV6-5|TRBJ1-2
CASTISRGLGGYTF
>TRBV6-1|TRBJ2-7
CASRASGTGWWEQYF
>TRBV9|TRBJ2-7
CASSPRTGLSTEQYF